The 12 T cell receptor beta chains reported below all come from one sample, sequenced in a study of T-cell reconstitution after alpha-beta-depleted transplantation in children. Unique molecular identifiers featured in how the TCRbeta library was prepared. TCRdb re-analysed the PCR reads in MiXCR, keeping a single row per CDR3 protein. This sample yields almost 500,000 distinct CDR3 sequences, of which around 13% are seen a single time; about 5.4% belongs to the top ten. The input for sequencing was PBMCs from the stem cell graft donor, taken from the stem cell graft. The receptor set was obtained from a human donor who donated a stem cell graft to a child with combined immunodeficiency.

The sample holds many counts of this clonotype. This rearrangement joins TRBV5-1 to TRBJ2-7, with 7 nucleotides matching TRBD2. Germline V CDR1 and CDR2: SGHRS, YFSETQ. Trimming took 2 bases from V and 6 from J; bases not matched to a gene: 11. The CDR3 is made up of 15 amino acids. The CDR3 DNA is TGCGCCAGCAGCTTTTCCCCCACTCCGGGAGGCGAGCAGTACTTC. It is translated as CASSFSPTPGGEQYF.

The chain has TRBV18 and TRBJ2-7, with 9 bases aligning to TRBD1. CDR3 length: 16 residues. Germline lookup yields CDR1 KGHSH and CDR2 LQKENI. V was pared by 3 bases and J by 1 base, with 7 bases of the junction left unmatched. The DNA for the CDR3 is TGTGCCAGCTCACCGTTGCCCGGACAGGGGTCCTACGAGCAGTACTTC. Translation gives CASSPLPGQGSYEQYF.

This clonotype has more than one count but fewer than ten. The chain recombines TRBV10-3 with TRBJ1-4, with D uncertain. The CDR3 has 14 residues. Trimming removed 3 bases from V and 7 bases from J, with 12 bases in between. CDR1 and CDR2 from the germline V gene are ENHRY and SYGVKD. In DNA, the CDR3 is TGTGCCATCAGTGACGGCGGAACCGTTGAAAAACTGTTTTTT. The encoded protein is CAISDGGTVEKLFF.

This clonotype has only a few counts. The chain is built from TRBV6-2 or TRBV6-3 and TRBJ1-1; 7 nucleotides match TRBD1. Germline trimming cut 2 bases from V and 3 bases from J; bases unmatched to any gene: 3. Germline V lookup: CDR1 MNHEY, CDR2 SVGEGT. This CDR3 has 14 residues. In DNA form, the CDR3 reads TGTGCCAGCAGTTACCACAGGGGAGACACTGAAGCTTTCTTT. Its protein is CASSYHRGDTEAFF.

There are a few counts of this clonotype. This chain joins TRBV5-1 and TRBJ1-1; D unclear. Trimming took 5 bases from V and 1 from J, leaving 9 bases between them. This CDR3 is 13 amino acids long. Germline CDR1 is SGHRS and CDR2 is YFSETQ. The CDR3 DNA is TGCGCCAGCAGTCCGAGATCGAACACTGAAGCTTTCTTT. Encoded protein: CASSPRSNTEAFF.

This chain uses TRBV5-8 with TRBJ1-5, with a tentative D call TRBD1 (6 bases). This CDR3 contains 16 residues. Germline V lookup: CDR1 SGHTS, CDR2 YDEGEE. V was shortened by 0 bases and J by 6 bases, with 16 bases between the two germline ends. CDR3 loop: CASSLGPAGAGQPQHF. CDR3 bases: TGTGCCAGCAGCTTGGGCCCTGCGGGGGCAGGTCAGCCCCAGCATTTT. Based on the CDR3 plus reference TRBV5-8 and TRBJ1-5, the full variable domain is EAGVTQSPTHLIKTRGQQATLRCSPISGHTSVYWYQQALGLGLQFLLWYDEGEERNRGNFPPRFSGRQFPNYSSELNVNALELEDSALYLCASSLGPAGAGQPQHFGDGTRLSIL.

This clonotype appeared many times. V is TRBV7-8 and J is TRBJ2-3, with a possible D match to TRBD1 (5 bases). Germline loops: CDR1 SGHVS, CDR2 FQNEAQ. V lost 1 base and J 2 bases, leaving 16 bases between the germline ends. The length of the CDR3 is 17 residues. CDR3 loop: CASSLGVVDTSTDTQYF. The CDR3 bases are TGTGCCAGCAGCTTAGGGGTGGTGGACACCTCCACAGATACGCAGTATTTT. The variable domain in full, completed from reference TRBV7-8 and TRBJ2-3, reads GAGVSQSPRYKVAKRGQDVALRCDPISGHVSLFWYQQALGQGPEFLTYFQNEAQLDKSGLPSDRFFAERPEGSVSTLKIQRTQQEDSAVYLCASSLGVVDTSTDTQYFGPGTRLTVL.

This clonotype was found a few times. The chain combines TRBV5-1 with TRBJ2-1; the match to TRBD2 covers 10 bases. V gave up 0 bases and J gave up 8 bases; unmatched junction bases: 8. CDR1 is SGHRS, CDR2 YFSETQ, per germline. There are 16 residues in the CDR3. This CDR3 reads CASSLASSGSVDEQFF. CDR3 nucleotides: TGCGCCAGCAGCTTGGCCTCTAGCGGGAGTGTGGATGAGCAGTTCTTC.

The chain recombines TRBV20-1 with TRBJ2-3; D gene uncertain. In germline, CDR1 is DFQATT, CDR2 SNEGSKA (reference sequence). CDR3 size: 15 residues. V lost 6 bases and J lost 0, with 16 bases in between. The CDR3 nucleotides read TGCAGTGCACCCCGGACGGCCTCTAGCACAGATACGCAGTATTTT. This encodes CSAPRTASSTDTQYF.

J is TRBJ2-1 and V is TRBV6-1, with 9 bases lining up with TRBD1. The CDR3 has 15 residues. Germline V gives CDR1 MNHNS, CDR2 SASEGT. V shed 7 bases and J 3 bases; nucleotides not matched to a gene: 7. The CDR3 region is CASTRDRASYNEQFF. CDR3 coding DNA: TGTGCCAGCACTAGGGACAGGGCCAGCTACAATGAGCAGTTCTTC.

This clonotype has only a few counts. The chain carries TRBV11-2 and TRBJ1-2; 10 nucleotides match TRBD1. CDR3 size: 13 residues. The V gene end was trimmed by 5 bases and the J gene end by 4 bases; junction bases not matched to a gene: 1. The V gene's germline CDR1 is SGHAT and CDR2 FQNNGV. For the CDR3, the DNA is TGTGCCAGCAGCGGGACAGGGGTCTATGGCTACACCTTC. Its translation: CASSGTGVYGYTF.

In DNA, the CDR3 is TGTGCCAGCAGTTACTCGGGCGGAGGCTCCTATAATTCACCCCTCCACTTT. Translating gives CASSYSGGGSYNSPLHF. The J gene is TRBJ1-6, the V gene TRBV6-2 or TRBV6-3; D not certain. V lost 0 bases and J 0 bases, leaving 9 bases between the germline ends. CDR1 and CDR2 from the germline V gene are MNHEY and SVGEGT. The CDR3 runs to 17 residues.